Reported below is one T cell receptor (beta chain). Its antigen is unknown. Expressed TCRB transcripts got sequenced, as all isolated RNA was reverse transcribed. Sequencing used immunoSEQ multiplex PCR; TCRdb keeps in-frame clones, though not all of them. The sample holds a few hundred thousand clones, more than 15% seen once. The source of the sample is a study of beta chain features in type 1 diabetes. Study-level background: Over all samples combined, some 110 million sorted cells were examined. General study findings and limits: Possible PCR preference for shorter templates applied equally to patients and controls. Type 1 diabetes patients had moderately but significantly shorter TCRB CDR3s in all four CD4+ subsets. The study left unresolved whether HLA type influences TCRB rearrangement. Healthy donors had naive, central memory and Treg TCRB repertoires that appeared less similar than those seen among patients.

The CDR3 contains 15 residues. The V gene's germline CDR1 is MGHRA and CDR2 YSYEKL. The V segment lost 7 bases and the J segment 5 bases; nucleotides outside the gene matches: 5. The clonotype was recovered from a man aged 30-40 years with type 1 diabetes. The chain links TRBV4-1 to TRBJ2-5; TRBD2 matches 15 bases. Sequencing was carried out using naive CD4+ T cells from blood. The CDR3 DNA reads as TGCGCCAGCAACCTCGGGACTAGCGGGAGGGAGACCCAGTACTTC. Its translation is CASNLGTSGRETQYF.